Below, 14 T cell receptor beta chains from the same sample are listed, as sequenced in a study of cytomegalovirus exposure and HLA in healthy donors. In the PCR, 60 Vbeta and 13 Jbeta primers were used. Sequencing was performed with immunoSEQ multiplex PCR; in TCRdb, only in-frame clones are kept and a portion is missing. The data show about 150,000 clones, with around 85% seen just once and over 2% held by the top ten. Sequences were obtained from PBMCs. The receptors derive from a male donor in good health and CMV-seronegative.

The rearrangement links TRBV6-5 to TRBJ1-4; D gene unclear. The CDR3 consists of 14 residues. CDR1 is MNHEY, CDR2 SVGAGI, per germline. Trimming removed 5 bases at V and 7 bases at J, with 14 bases between. The CDR3 DNA is TGTGCCAGCAGTCCACAGCCTGGGAGTGAAAAACTGTTTTTT. Protein: CASSPQPGSEKLFF.

The chain joins TRBV2 to TRBJ1-6; 9 nucleotides agree with TRBD1. Germline V gene sequence: CDR1 SNHLY, CDR2 FYNNEI. Germline trimming cut 0 bases from V and 5 bases from J; bases unmatched to any gene: 2. This CDR3 has 16 amino acids. The CDR3: CASSEAGTGNNSPLHF. As DNA, the CDR3 is TGTGCCAGCAGTGAAGCTGGGACAGGGAATAATTCACCCCTCCACTTT.

This clone was detected only a few times. The chain is built from TRBV6-5 and TRBJ2-7; 9 positions agree with TRBD1. V trimming: 6 bases; J trimming: 3 bases; junction bases outside the gene matches: 6. The CDR3 is made up of 14 amino acids. Looked up from germline, CDR1 is MNHEY and CDR2 is SVGAGI. CDR3 sequence (DNA): TGTGCCAGCAGACCTACAGGGGGCGTCTACGAGCAGTACTTC. It codes for CASRPTGGVYEQYF.

V usage is TRBV10-3 and J usage is TRBJ1-5; the match to TRBD1 covers 11 bases. The junction had 7 bases not matched to a gene; V was cut back by 4 bases and J by 11 bases. The V gene's germline CDR1 is ENHRY and CDR2 SYGVKD. CDR3 length: 14 amino acids. This CDR3 reads CAISVGTGGSSQHF. CDR3 bases: TGTGCCATCAGTGTTGGGACAGGGGGAAGTTCCCAGCATTTT.

In DNA, the CDR3 is TGTGCCAGCGGGACAGGGGCCCGGGAGACCCAGTACTTC. Protein: CASGTGARETQYF. The chain is built from TRBV6-5 and TRBJ2-5, with TRBD1 identical over 10 bases. V dropped 8 bases and J dropped 5; count of bases not matched to a gene: 5. Germline V gene lookup returns CDR1 MNHEY and CDR2 SVGAGI. This CDR3 is 13 amino acids long.

This clone has just a few counts. The chain has TRBV7-2 and TRBJ1-1, with 8 bases matching TRBD1. The CDR3 has 17 residues. Germline assignment: CDR1 SGHTA and CDR2 FQGNSA. Trimming removed 5 bases from V and 0 bases from J; junction bases left unmatched: 11. The CDR3 is CASSLRTGTSMNTEAFF. CDR3 DNA: TGTGCCAGCAGCCTACGGACAGGGACATCCATGAACACTGAAGCTTTCTTT.

This clone was observed a few times. The chain links TRBV29-1 to TRBJ2-7; 7 bases map to TRBD2. The CDR3 has 12 residues. CDR1 is SQVTM, CDR2 ANQGSEA, per germline. V was clipped by 4 bases and J by 10 bases; unmatched bases: 10. CDR3 sequence reads: CSVVVGAGSQYF. CDR3 DNA: TGCAGCGTTGTAGTAGGAGCGGGATCACAGTACTTC.

The V call is TRBV19, the J call TRBJ2-7, with a weak D call TRBD1 (6 bases). V was clipped by 1 base and J by 2 bases, with 15 bases between them. The CDR3 is 16 residues long. Per germline, CDR1 LNHDA and CDR2 SQIVND (reference sequence). The CDR3 sequence: CASSIVQGSITYEQYF. The CDR3 nucleotides read TGTGCCAGTAGTATAGTCCAGGGGTCCATTACCTACGAGCAGTACTTC.

The V and J genes are TRBV6-5 and TRBJ1-1, with D possibly matching TRBD1 (6 bases). The CDR3 is 15 residues long. CDR1 MNHEY and CDR2 SVGAGI come from the germline V gene. The V end was cut by 5 bases, the J end by 1 base, with 14 bases between. The CDR3 DNA is TGTGCCAGCAGTCCCACAGGGATACAGAACACTGAAGCTTTCTTT. Its translation is CASSPTGIQNTEAFF.

The CDR3: CASRVRQGMNTEAFF. In nucleotides, the CDR3 is TGCGCCAGCAGAGTAAGACAGGGAATGAACACTGAAGCTTTCTTT. The V call is TRBV5-1, the J call TRBJ1-1, with 7 positions matching TRBD1. Trimming removed 5 bases from V and 0 bases from J; junction bases left unmatched: 7. Germline CDR1 SGHRS, CDR2 YFSETQ. The CDR3 sequence is 15 residues long.

This CDR3 reads CASSQGLGQTQYF. DNA for the CDR3: TGTGCCAGCAGTCAAGGACTAGGGCAGACCCAGTACTTC. The genes are TRBV6-5 and TRBJ2-5, with 7 bases aligning to TRBD2. CDR1 and CDR2 (germline): MNHEY, SVGAGI. V dropped 5 bases and J dropped 6; count of bases not matched to a gene: 6. This CDR3 has 13 residues.

The gene calls are TRBV2 and TRBJ1-5; TRBD1 is a possible D gene (6 bases). V was cut by 10 bases and J by 6 bases, with 16 bases left in between. This CDR3 is 13 amino acids long. Germline V lookup: CDR1 SNHLY, CDR2 FYNNEI. The CDR3 DNA reads TGTGCCACAAAATTACAGGGAGTTCAGCCCCAGCATTTT. Its protein is CATKLQGVQPQHF.

V usage is TRBV2 and J usage is TRBJ1-3; D gene ambiguous. This CDR3 is built from 15 residues. The ends were cut back, 0 bases at V and 0 bases at J, with 6 bases in the middle. Germline V CDR1 and CDR2: SNHLY, FYNNEI. Here the CDR3 reads CASSEARASGNTIYF. The CDR3 bases are TGTGCCAGCAGTGAAGCGCGCGCCTCTGGAAACACCATATATTTT. Based on the CDR3 plus reference TRBV2 and TRBJ1-3, the full variable domain is EPEVTQTPSHQVTQMGQEVILRCVPISNHLYFYWYRQILGQKVEFLVSFYNNEISEKSEIFDDQFSVERPDGSNFTLKIRSTKLEDSAMYFCASSEARASGNTIYFGEGSWLTVV.

The chain links TRBV6-5 to TRBJ2-2; a weak D match, TRBD1 (6 bases). This CDR3 has 16 residues. Trimming removed 0 bases at V and 6 bases at J, with 14 bases between. Germline V gene data show CDR1 as MNHEY and CDR2 as SVGAGI. CDR3 residues: CASSYSNRAGAGELFF. CDR3 nucleotides: TGTGCCAGCAGTTACTCGAACAGGGCCGGCGCCGGGGAGCTGTTTTTT.